The clone carrying this T cell receptor (beta chain) was seen more than once but under ten times. With a J-beta primer mix and a sample-barcoded 5' primer, a second PCR ran roughly 6 to 11 cycles. The template-switch adaptor was a 5' adaptor with 12 random nucleotides. It tagged each cDNA molecule. TCRdb reanalysed the 5' RACE reads using MiXCR and keeps one entry per CDR3 protein. In the table there are 1.5 million to 2 million distinct CDR3 sequences, 28% of which are singletons. The authors drew roughly 9.8 milliliters of peripheral blood from each donor. The data stem from a study of blood T cells in healthy people across ages. Specimen: blood. The source is a woman aged 30 to 39 in good health.

The DNA for the CDR3 is TGTGCCAGCAGCTTGTGGGGGGGGACCTTTAGCTCCTACGAGCAGTACTTC. This translates into CASSLWGGTFSSYEQYF. The chain employs TRBV5-6 and TRBJ2-7; TRBD2 matches 7 bases. V trimming: 1 base; J trimming: 0 bases; junction bases outside the gene matches: 10. This CDR3 has 17 residues. Germline V gene lookup returns CDR1 SGHDT and CDR2 YYEEEE.